These T cell receptor beta chains were read from a single sample in a study of human T cells and chemical hapten exposure. TCRdb redid the calling of the RACE reads with MiXCR, one entry per CDR3 protein. Here the sample spans 99,000 or so distinct CDR3 sequences, 30% to 35% being singletons. This sample comprised whole blood, obtained in connection with sensitization to the hapten diphenylcyclopropenone (DPC). All receptors come from a man aged 40-50 years with alopecia areata. Some clones in this sample may be carry-over from other donors' samples. CDR3s leave out the opening cysteine and the closing phenylalanine or tryptophan.

CDR3 length: 13; V gene: TRBV20-1; CDR3 protein: SASPLAGVADTQY
CDR3 length: 13; V gene: TRBV25-1; CDR3 protein: ASSDQSPHTDTQY
CDR3 length: 11; V gene: TRBV29-1; CDR3 protein: SHWTGGQETQY
CDR3 length: 13; V gene: TRBV3-1; CDR3 protein: ASSEGGRVTGELF
CDR3 length: 10; V gene: TRBV5-1; CDR3 protein: ASSRRPDTQY
CDR3 length: 12; V gene: TRBV12-3/TRBV12-4; CDR3 protein: ASSPRDSNQPQH
CDR3 length: 10; V gene: TRBV7-2; CDR3 protein: ASSLGAGEQF
CDR3 length: 12; V gene: TRBV7-9; CDR3 protein: ASSFWGTNEKLF
CDR3 length: 10; V gene: TRBV15; CDR3 protein: ATSTFTGELF
CDR3 length: 17; V gene: TRBV4-2; CDR3 protein: ASSQDDRGNGRNNQPQH
CDR3 length: 13; V gene: TRBV27; CDR3 protein: ASSLSRGSGETQY
CDR3 length: 12; V gene: TRBV12-3/TRBV12-4; CDR3 protein: ASSHRMGQETQY
CDR3 length: 14; V gene: TRBV6-6; CDR3 protein: ASSIEAIPSTDTQY
CDR3 length: 11; V gene: TRBV7-9; CDR3 protein: ASSFYSQETQY
CDR3 length: 16; V gene: TRBV4-1; CDR3 protein: ASSQDITRGLRGAYLY
CDR3 length: 14; V gene: TRBV20-1; CDR3 protein: SARPRGREGYNEQF
CDR3 length: 11; V gene: TRBV29-1; CDR3 protein: SAAWLNTGELF
CDR3 length: 11; V gene: TRBV25-1; CDR3 protein: ASNGGYSYEQY
CDR3 length: 11; V gene: TRBV5-1; CDR3 protein: ASSRDRVQGYT
CDR3 length: 14; V gene: TRBV12-3/TRBV12-4; CDR3 protein: ASRRSGATGANVLT
CDR3 length: 12; V gene: TRBV12-5; CDR3 protein: ASGGRGSDEKLF
CDR3 length: 13; V gene: TRBV7-8; CDR3 protein: ASSPYTQGKNIQY
CDR3 length: 12; V gene: TRBV20-1; CDR3 protein: SAEAGVEGDEQF
CDR3 length: 14; V gene: TRBV6-1; CDR3 protein: ASSEFETVSNSPLH
CDR3 length: 10; V gene: TRBV7-9; CDR3 protein: ASSSSHTEAF
CDR3 length: 11; V gene: TRBV2; CDR3 protein: ASSLDTNTEAF
CDR3 length: 15; V gene: TRBV7-9; CDR3 protein: ASSSWGWGNSYNEQF
CDR3 length: 11; V gene: TRBV7-8; CDR3 protein: ASSPGTRATQY
CDR3 length: 17; V gene: TRBV7-3; CDR3 protein: ASSLKDKREGTSTGELF
CDR3 length: 12; V gene: TRBV16; CDR3 protein: ASSQSTANTEAF
CDR3 length: 9; V gene: TRBV5-1; CDR3 protein: ASNIGDTQY
CDR3 length: 13; V gene: TRBV28; CDR3 protein: ASSFIGAHTDTQY
CDR3 length: 14; V gene: TRBV7-8; CDR3 protein: ASSAPPGQHNQPQH
CDR3 length: 12; V gene: TRBV5-1; CDR3 protein: ASSLEFSTDTQY
CDR3 length: 10; V gene: TRBV7-2; CDR3 protein: ASSWSRDTQY
CDR3 length: 15; V gene: TRBV3-1; CDR3 protein: ASSLSTSVSSYNEQF
CDR3 length: 11; V gene: TRBV28; CDR3 protein: ASRRTGGHEQY
CDR3 length: 11; V gene: TRBV6-2/TRBV6-3; CDR3 protein: ASSSGQGREQY
CDR3 length: 14; V gene: TRBV28; CDR3 protein: ASSLWAGVAYNEQF
CDR3 length: 13; V gene: TRBV9; CDR3 protein: ASSVEDRRTSPLH
CDR3 length: 12; V gene: TRBV28; CDR3 protein: ASSLVKAHETQY
CDR3 length: 15; V gene: TRBV10-3; CDR3 protein: AISETLAGSFHQPQH
CDR3 length: 13; V gene: TRBV6-5; CDR3 protein: ASSRQGAIGTEAF
CDR3 length: 11; V gene: TRBV28; CDR3 protein: ASVVSGSYEQY
CDR3 length: 12; V gene: TRBV27; CDR3 protein: ASSPERAIYEQY
CDR3 length: 13; V gene: TRBV6-5; CDR3 protein: ASSYGHKNTGELF
CDR3 length: 12; V gene: TRBV6-5; CDR3 protein: ASSPWTDQETQY